These T cell receptor beta chains were read from a single sample in a study of shared clonotypes between healthy human individuals. Assay used: immunoSEQ multiplex PCR; TCRdb lists only in-frame clones, some missing. The data show around 450,000 clones, with 79% seen just once and 13% held by the top ten. The sample taken for sequencing was PBMCs. The receptors were gathered from a middle-aged woman in good health. Some clones in this sample may be carry-over from other donors' samples. CDR3s include the opening cysteine and the closing phenylalanine or tryptophan. Each record gives: clone size, V gene, D gene, J gene, CDR3 DNA, CDR3 protein. A D gene is named only where the DNA matches it firmly. A row's size may be missing; if present it is once, few, many or a size class.

clone_size: -
v_call: TRBV27
d_call: TRBD1
j_call: TRBJ2-1
cdr3_nt: TGTGCCAGCAGCCCATCGACAGGGTCCGGCCATGAGCAGTTCTTC
cdr3_aa: CASSPSTGSGHEQFF

clone_size: -
v_call: TRBV19
d_call: TRBD1
j_call: TRBJ1-2
cdr3_nt: TGTGCCAGTGGCTCATCCGGGACAGGGGGCTTTAGGGATGGCTACACCTTC
cdr3_aa: CASGSSGTGGFRDGYTF

clone_size: few
v_call: TRBV6-1
d_call: TRBD1
j_call: TRBJ1-4
cdr3_nt: TGTGCCAGCAGTGAACAGGGGGCTGAAAAACTGTTTTTT
cdr3_aa: CASSEQGAEKLFF

clone_size: once
v_call: TRBV7-3
d_call: TRBD1
j_call: TRBJ2-6
cdr3_nt: TGTGCCAGCAGCCCTTGGACAGGGGTGACTGGGGCCAACGTCCTGACTTTC
cdr3_aa: CASSPWTGVTGANVLTF

clone_size: -
v_call: TRBV10-3
d_call: -
j_call: TRBJ2-3
cdr3_nt: TGTGCCATCGGCCGGGGCGATCATGATACGCAGTATTTT
cdr3_aa: CAIGRGDHDTQYF

clone_size: -
v_call: TRBV27
d_call: -
j_call: TRBJ1-2
cdr3_nt: TGTGCCAGCAGTCAGGATTTCTATGGCTACACCTTC
cdr3_aa: CASSQDFYGYTF

clone_size: few
v_call: TRBV5-4
d_call: TRBD1
j_call: TRBJ2-4
cdr3_nt: TGTGCCAGCAGCTCAACGGGACAGGGGTCCATTCAGTACTTC
cdr3_aa: CASSSTGQGSIQYF

clone_size: -
v_call: TRBV7-3
d_call: -
j_call: TRBJ1-1
cdr3_nt: TGTGCCAGCAGCCGGGACACGAACACTGAAGCTTTCTTT
cdr3_aa: CASSRDTNTEAFF

clone_size: -
v_call: TRBV2
d_call: TRBD1
j_call: TRBJ2-3
cdr3_nt: TGTGCCAGCGTTACCGGGACAGGGGGCACAGATACGCAGTATTTT
cdr3_aa: CASVTGTGGTDTQYF

clone_size: -
v_call: TRBV6-5
d_call: TRBD1
j_call: TRBJ2-7
cdr3_nt: TGTGCCAGCAAGAGTACAGGGGGAGACGAGCAGTACTTC
cdr3_aa: CASKSTGGDEQYF

clone_size: -
v_call: TRBV11-2
d_call: TRBD2
j_call: TRBJ2-2
cdr3_nt: TGTGCCAGCAGCCGACTAGCGGGAGTTAGTACCGGGGAGCTGTTTTTT
cdr3_aa: CASSRLAGVSTGELFF

clone_size: -
v_call: TRBV19
d_call: TRBD2
j_call: TRBJ2-7
cdr3_nt: TGTGCCAGTAGTATAGGAACTAGCGGGAGGTACGAGCAGTACTTC
cdr3_aa: CASSIGTSGRYEQYF

clone_size: -
v_call: TRBV18
d_call: -
j_call: TRBJ2-2
cdr3_nt: TGTGCCAGCTCGCCAAAAAGCGGGTCCCCAGCGGAGGACACCGGGGAGCTGTTTTTT
cdr3_aa: CASSPKSGSPAEDTGELFF

clone_size: -
v_call: TRBV14
d_call: -
j_call: TRBJ2-7
cdr3_nt: TGTGCCAGCAGCCGCGAGGGGGGCGAGCAGTACTTC
cdr3_aa: CASSREGGEQYF

clone_size: -
v_call: TRBV5-1
d_call: TRBD2
j_call: TRBJ2-7
cdr3_nt: TGCGCCAGCAGCCCCAGGGTAGCGGGCTCCTACGAGCAGTACTTC
cdr3_aa: CASSPRVAGSYEQYF